This T cell receptor (beta chain) comes out of a study of brain T cells in children with intractable seizures. Regarding this clone: Its antigen remains unidentified.

Profiling relied on immunoSEQ multiplex PCR, and the TCRdb table lists in-frame clones only, not all of them. In the table there are fewer than 150,000 clones, approximately 94% of which are singletons. Study-wide findings and caveats: Clones missing pre-surgery may reflect undersampling of that blood sample.

Sequencing was limited to surgery cases with top T cell transcript signatures in brain tissue. At least one anti-epileptic drug was given before surgery. The CDR3 runs to 14 residues. Trimming at V came to 7 bases and at J to 7 bases, leaving 9 bases not matched to a gene. The germline V gene encodes CDR1 LNHDA and CDR2 SQIVND (reference sequence). The sequence derives from a boy under three years old with hemimegalencephaly and intractable seizures. The sample in question was peripheral blood, obtained at surgery. The V call is TRBV19, the J call TRBJ2-3; TRBD2 agrees at 9 bases. CDR3 region: CASTISGSGNTQYF. CDR3 sequence (DNA): TGTGCCAGTACCATTAGCGGGAGCGGAAATACGCAGTATTTT.